One and the same sample provided the 14 T cell receptor beta chains below, sequenced in a study of blood T cell repertoires in COVID-19 (TCRdb year 2020). The library was produced with the immunoSEQ multiplex PCR assay. The table was pulled from immuneACCESS by TCRdb, which kept in-frame rearrangements only. Such tables lose some clones; where checked, under half of the loss comes from unresolved V genes, and the rest has no known cause. This sample holds about 190,000 clones; roughly 80% were observed only once. The ten largest clonotypes hold under 15% of the sample. The sequenced sample was peripheral blood. Source of these receptors: a woman between 50 and 59 years old with acute or convalescent COVID-19.

The CDR3, as DNA: TGTGCCAGCAGTGACCCACAGGGTTACACAGATACGCAGTATTTT. This sequence encodes CASSDPQGYTDTQYF. The V and J genes are TRBV6-1 and TRBJ2-3, with D tentatively TRBD1 (6 bases). Looked up from germline, CDR1 is MNHNS and CDR2 is SASEGT. The CDR3 length is 15 residues. The V gene lost 3 bases and the J gene lost 2 bases, with 12 bases spanning the gap.

The chain combines TRBV3-1 (or the pseudogene TRBV3-2) with TRBJ1-3; no clear D. V gave up 1 base and J gave up 0 bases, with 7 bases separating them. Germline V gene data show CDR1 as LGHDT and CDR2 as YNNKEL (reference sequence). CDR3 length equals 15 residues. This CDR3 is CASSQVGSSGNTIYF. The CDR3 coding sequence is TGTGCCAGCAGCCAAGTGGGCAGCTCTGGAAACACCATATATTTT.

The chain is built from TRBV27 and TRBJ2-7, with a possible D match to TRBD1 (7 bases). CDR1 MNHEY and CDR2 SMNVEV come from the germline V gene (reference sequence). V gave up 1 base and J gave up 5 bases, with 12 bases separating them. The CDR3 is made up of 14 amino acids. The CDR3 DNA reads TGTGCCAGCAGTTTATACAGGGGAGGAGACGAGCAGTACTTC. This gives the protein CASSLYRGGDEQYF.

The chain links TRBV4-3 to TRBJ1-2; perhaps TRBD1 as D (5 bases). The V end lost 1 base, the J end lost 8 bases, and 11 bases lay between the germline ends. The length of the CDR3 is 13 residues. Germline lookup yields CDR1 LGHNA and CDR2 YSLEER. As DNA, the CDR3 is TGCGCCAGCAGCCAAGTTAACGGGGGAGGCTACACCTTC. It specifies CASSQVNGGGYTF.

This clone was detected once. The chain carries TRBV30 and TRBJ2-3; 9 bases are shared with TRBD2. The CDR3 runs 20 residues. Trimming at V came to 3 bases and at J to 7 bases, leaving 26 bases not matched to a gene. The V gene's germline CDR1 is GTSNPN and CDR2 SVGIG (reference sequence). The CDR3 DNA follows: TGTGCCTGGAGCGAACATAGTCTGGGTGCCGGGACTAGCCATTTGTATACGCAGTATTTT. Protein sequence: CAWSEHSLGAGTSHLYTQYF.

The V and J genes are TRBV4-3 and TRBJ2-1; no clear D. Germline CDR1 reads LGHNA; CDR2 reads YSLEER. The CDR3 consists of 15 residues. The V and J ends lost 1 base and 1 base respectively, with 8 bases between them. The CDR3: CASSQASQSYNEQFF. As DNA, the CDR3 is TGCGCCAGCAGCCAAGCTAGTCAATCCTACAATGAGCAGTTCTTC.

This clone was seen once. The chain carries TRBV12-3 or TRBV12-4 and TRBJ1-5, with a tentative D call TRBD1 (6 bases). V lost 6 bases and J lost 7, with 10 bases in between. CDR3 length: 12 residues. CDR3 sequence reads: CASSEGGQPQHF. In DNA form, the CDR3 reads TGTGCCAGCAGCGAGGGGGGGCAGCCCCAGCATTTT.

V and J are TRBV13 and TRBJ2-2; 12 bases fit TRBD2. J gave up 2 bases and V 0 bases, and 1 base lay outside the gene matches. CDR1 is PRHDT and CDR2 is FYEKMQ in the germline V gene (reference sequence). This CDR3 is built from 17 residues. CDR3 coding DNA: TGTGCCAGCAGCTTAGGGACTAGCGGGAGAAACACCGGGGAGCTGTTTTTT. Its protein product is CASSLGTSGRNTGELFF.

The rearrangement joins TRBV19 to TRBJ2-7; D may be TRBD1 (6 bases). Looked up from germline, CDR1 is LNHDA and CDR2 is SQIVND (reference sequence). V was pared by 5 bases and J by 3 bases, with 11 bases between. The length of the CDR3 is 13 residues. The CDR3 region is CASSALRGYEQYF. The CDR3 nucleotides are TGTGCCAGTAGTGCGCTCAGGGGCTACGAGCAGTACTTC. The full variable domain, in which reference TRBV19 and TRBJ2-7 provide the parts outside the CDR3, is DGGITQSPKYLFRKEGQNVTLSCEQNLNHDAMYWYRQDPGQGLRLIYYSQIVNDFQKGDIAEGYSVSREKKESFPLTVTSAQKNPTAFYLCASSALRGYEQYFGPGTRLTVT.

The chain uses TRBV10-3 and TRBJ2-4; the match to TRBD1 covers 11 bases. CDR1 and CDR2 (germline): ENHRY, SYGVKD. This CDR3 spans 12 amino acids. The junction had 1 base not matched to a gene; V was cut back by 4 bases and J by 11 bases. CDR3 sequence reads: CAISGDRGVQYF. The CDR3 DNA reads as TGTGCCATCAGTGGGGACAGGGGGGTTCAGTACTTC.

The rearrangement uses TRBV18 and TRBJ2-3, with TRBD1 matching 12 bases. V lost 3 bases to trimming and J lost 6 bases; unmatched junction nucleotides: 4. This CDR3 is 15 amino acids long. The germline V gene has CDR1 KGHSH and CDR2 LQKENI. The DNA of the CDR3 is TGTGCCAGCTCACCGGGACAGGGGGCGCGGGATACGCAGTATTTT. Protein: CASSPGQGARDTQYF.

The rearrangement links TRBV24-1 to TRBJ2-2; the match to TRBD1 covers 10 bases. CDR3 length: 18 amino acids. Germline loops: CDR1 KGHDR, CDR2 SFDVKD. With V trimmed by 2 bases and J by 7 bases, 12 bases remained unmatched. The DNA of the CDR3 is TGTGCCACCAGTGATTCACTGGGACAGGGGAAGGGTCACGGGGAGCTGTTTTTT. This gives the protein CATSDSLGQGKGHGELFF.

The CDR3 nucleotides read TGTGCCAGCAGCCCTCGGGTCTCCTACGAGCAGTACTTC. This codes for CASSPRVSYEQYF. V gene TRBV3-1 (or the pseudogene TRBV3-2) combines with J gene TRBJ2-7, with D unresolved. Trimming cost V 4 bases and J 0 bases, with 7 bases left between them. Germline CDR1 reads LGHDT; CDR2 reads YNNKEL (reference sequence). This CDR3 comprises 13 residues.

J is TRBJ2-7 and V is TRBV7-2, with 8 nucleotides matching TRBD2. The CDR3 has 14 residues. V lost 5 bases and J lost 2; bases outside the gene matches: 5. Germline assignment: CDR1 SGHTA and CDR2 FQGNSA. The CDR3 DNA follows: TGTGCCAGCAGCCGGGGGGGAAGCACCTACGAGCAGTACTTC. It codes for CASSRGGSTYEQYF.